The present T cell receptor (beta chain) was sequenced within a study of T-cell reconstitution after alpha-beta-depleted transplantation in children. General study findings and limits: When one year had passed after transplant, most T-cell counts and diversity came from newly produced T cells. Reportedly, alpha-beta T cells present about two months post-transplant originated from several hundred expanded clones of graft origin. Some patients' high day-60 TCRbeta diversity was traced to surviving recipient T cells and thymic progenitors.

From germline, CDR1 is LGHDT and CDR2 YNNKEL (reference sequence). The CDR3 runs 14 residues. V was clipped by 0 bases and J by 6 bases, with 12 bases between them. Using unique molecular identifiers, the investigators prepared the TCRbeta library. TCRdb analysed the PCR reads with MiXCR anew, one entry per CDR3 protein. The sample consists of a few hundred thousand distinct CDR3 sequences, over 7% of them appearing once. As regards this clonotype: As yet, its antigen is unknown.

This TCR came from a female patient between 2 and 15 years old who had a stem cell transplant for Fanconi anemia, so the T cells may come from the graft donor. Sequenced here: peripheral blood, sampled 360 days after TCRalphabeta/CD19-depleted stem cell transplant. The chain couples TRBV3-1 to TRBJ2-7; D is ambiguous. The CDR3 loop reads CASSQDNYLGEQYF. The CDR3 coding sequence is TGTGCCAGCAGCCAAGATAACTACCTTGGCGAGCAGTACTTC.